One and the same sample provided the 29 T cell receptor beta chains below, sequenced in a study of T cell responses to AZD1222 COVID-19 vaccine. Profiled with immunoSEQ multiplex PCR; TCRdb holds only in-frame clones, not every one. Here the sample spans about 110,000 clones, around 90% being singletons. This material consisted of peripheral blood, taken on day 0 of AZD1222 vaccination. These receptors were obtained from an adult in good health.

The chain employs TRBV21-1 and TRBJ1-1; TRBD1 is taken as the D call from the table, unchecked against the DNA. TRBV21-1 is a pseudogene. There are 15 residues in the CDR3. This CDR3 reads CASSKRDRGATEAFF. The CDR3 coding sequence is TGTGCCAGCAGCAAAAGGGACAGGGGGGCGACTGAAGCTTTCTTT.

The J gene is TRBJ2-7, the V gene TRBV5-6; D is ambiguous. The CDR3 is 13 amino acids. Germline loops: CDR1 SGHDT, CDR2 YYEEEE. V shed 3 bases and J shed 4 bases, with 11 bases lying between them. CDR3: CASSSARRYEQYF. As DNA, the CDR3 is TGTGCCAGCAGCTCCGCGCGAAGGTACGAGCAGTACTTC.

The chain carries TRBV4-1 and TRBJ1-2; 10 positions agree with TRBD1. Germline V gene lookup returns CDR1 MGHRA and CDR2 YSYEKL. The CDR3 runs 14 residues. V was pared by 4 bases and J by 4 bases, with 3 bases of the junction left unmatched. Written as DNA, the CDR3 is TGCGCCAGCAGCCCCGACAGGGGGCCCTATGGCTACACCTTC. Translated, it gives CASSPDRGPYGYTF.

The chain has TRBV6-6 and TRBJ1-1; 8 bases agree with TRBD1. The CDR3 covers 14 residues. Germline-derived CDR1 and CDR2 are MNHNY and SVGAGI (reference sequence). After removal of 5 bases from V and 1 base from J, the junction contained 3 bases not matched to a gene. CDR3: CASSGQGRNTEAFF. CDR3 nucleotide sequence: TGTGCCAGCAGTGGACAGGGTCGGAACACTGAAGCTTTCTTT.

The rearrangement uses TRBV3-1 (or the pseudogene TRBV3-2) and TRBJ2-3; no firm D call. V was pared by 3 bases and J by 1 base, with 14 bases between. The CDR3 totals 16 residues. Per the germline V gene, CDR1 is LGHDT and CDR2 is YNNKEL (reference sequence). CDR3 protein: CASSHSAFRGTDTQYF. In DNA, the CDR3 is TGTGCCAGCAGCCATTCAGCGTTCCGCGGCACAGATACGCAGTATTTT.

The V call is TRBV2, the J call TRBJ1-4; D unclear. Germline V gene lookup returns CDR1 SNHLY and CDR2 FYNNEI. V was cut by 0 bases and J by 3 bases, with 5 bases left in between. The CDR3 contains 14 residues. CDR3 bases: TGTGCCAGCAGTGAAGCGTCTCCTAATGAAAAACTGTTTTTT. Its protein product is CASSEASPNEKLFF. The complete variable domain, with remaining parts taken from reference TRBV2 and TRBJ1-4, reads EPEVTQTPSHQVTQMGQEVILRCVPISNHLYFYWYRQILGQKVEFLVSFYNNEISEKSEIFDDQFSVERPDGSNFTLKIRSTKLEDSAMYFCASSEASPNEKLFFGSGTQLSVL.

V gene TRBV27 combines with J gene TRBJ2-2, with 9 bases aligning to TRBD2. V was pared by 2 bases and J by 5 bases, with 9 bases of the junction left unmatched. This CDR3 is built from 17 residues. Germline V gene lookup returns CDR1 MNHEY and CDR2 SMNVEV (reference sequence). CDR3 protein: CASSLGVLAGRTGELFF. The CDR3 DNA is TGTGCCAGCAGTTTAGGCGTTCTAGCGGGACGGACCGGGGAGCTGTTTTTT.

The chain combines TRBV7-2 with TRBJ2-3; D is unresolved. The CDR3 runs to 11 residues. The V and J ends lost 2 bases and 8 bases respectively, with 5 bases between them. Germline lookup yields CDR1 SGHTA and CDR2 FQGNSA. The CDR3 is CASSLYLTQYF. The CDR3 DNA is TGTGCCAGCAGCTTATACCTTACGCAGTATTTT.

The chain carries TRBV14 and TRBJ1-4, with D possibly TRBD1 on 6 matching bases. V was clipped by 2 bases and J by 0 bases, with 10 bases between them. This CDR3 contains 16 residues. CDR1 is SGHDN and CDR2 is FVKESK in the germline V gene. CDR3 nucleotide sequence: TGTGCCAGCAGCCAATCGAGACAGGCAACTAATGAAAAACTGTTTTTT. It is translated as CASSQSRQATNEKLFF.

The V gene is TRBV5-4, the J gene TRBJ2-5; TRBD1 is a possible D gene (5 bases). The CDR3 totals 13 residues. The V gene lost 0 bases and the J gene lost 2 bases, with 5 bases spanning the gap. Germline V gene lookup returns CDR1 SGHNT and CDR2 YYREEE (reference sequence). The CDR3 sequence is CASSLGQQETQYF. For the CDR3, the DNA is TGTGCCAGCAGCTTGGGACAGCAAGAGACCCAGTACTTC.

This rearrangement joins TRBV6-5 to TRBJ1-3; D gene uncertain. The CDR3 extends over 13 amino acids. V shed 2 bases and J shed 4 bases, with 6 bases lying between them. Germline V lookup: CDR1 MNHEY, CDR2 SVGAGI. CDR3 sequence reads: CASSYRWGNTIYF. The CDR3 coding sequence is TGTGCCAGCAGTTACCGGTGGGGAAACACCATATATTTT.

The rearrangement uses TRBV6-5 and TRBJ1-1; D uncertain. Germline V lookup: CDR1 MNHEY, CDR2 SVGAGI. Trimming pared 5 bases from V and 1 base from J, leaving 11 bases between. CDR3 length equals 14 residues. The CDR3 loop reads CASSPMTGNTEAFF. Here the CDR3 DNA reads TGTGCCAGCAGTCCCATGACGGGGAACACTGAAGCTTTCTTT.

This rearrangement joins TRBV27 to TRBJ1-3; weak D call: TRBD1 (6 bases). The CDR3 is 13 amino acids. Germline values: CDR1 MNHEY, CDR2 SMNVEV (reference sequence). Trimming pared 5 bases from V and 3 bases from J, leaving 8 bases between. The CDR3 loop reads CASSLGGGNTIYF. The CDR3 bases are TGTGCCAGCAGTCTAGGGGGTGGAAACACCATATATTTT.

This clone turned up a few times. The chain couples TRBV2 to TRBJ1-1; unclear D gene. The CDR3 consists of 13 residues. Per germline, CDR1 SNHLY and CDR2 FYNNEI. V was shortened by 8 bases and J by 6 bases, with 16 bases between the two germline ends. CDR3 bases: TGTGCCAGCGCCGGGTCTTCGGGCGCTGAAGCTTTCTTT. This codes for CASAGSSGAEAFF.

This chain uses TRBV19 with TRBJ2-3; D not resolved. V was cut by 1 base and J by 4 bases, with 12 bases left in between. The germline CDR1 and CDR2 sequences are LNHDA and SQIVND (reference sequence). The CDR3 contains 15 residues. The CDR3 region is CASSIVGLTPDTQYF. In DNA, the CDR3 is TGTGCCAGTAGTATAGTTGGCCTTACTCCAGATACGCAGTATTTT.

Here the CDR3 DNA reads TGTGCCAGCCTCTCCCGGGGGCAAGGGGTCTACGAGCAGTACTTC. Its translation: CASLSRGQGVYEQYF. The chain recombines TRBV27 with TRBJ2-7, with D perhaps given as TRBD1 or TRBD2 (6 bases each). The V and J ends lost 8 bases and 3 bases respectively, with 20 bases between them. Germline V CDR1 and CDR2: MNHEY, SMNVEV (reference sequence). The CDR3 sequence is 15 residues long.

In nucleotides, the CDR3 is TGCGCCAGCAGCCTGGGGGACGGTAATAATTCACCCCTCCACTTT. Translating it yields CASSLGDGNNSPLHF. The chain combines TRBV5-1 with TRBJ1-6; maybe TRBD1 (5 bases). V shed 4 bases and J shed 5 bases, with 13 bases lying between them. CDR1 is SGHRS, CDR2 YFSETQ, per germline. The CDR3 sequence is 15 residues long.

V usage is TRBV4-1 and J usage is TRBJ1-4; 8 nucleotides align to TRBD1. The length of the CDR3 is 15 residues. Germline V gives CDR1 MGHRA, CDR2 YSYEKL. Trimming at V came to 0 bases and at J to 7 bases, leaving 4 bases not matched to a gene. CDR3 sequence (DNA): TGCGCCAGCAGCCAAGATCAGGGGACAGGTGAAAAACTGTTTTTT. It codes for CASSQDQGTGEKLFF.

The chain combines TRBV10-3 with TRBJ2-7; 9 bases are shared with TRBD1. Looked up from germline, CDR1 is ENHRY and CDR2 is SYGVKD. After removal of 7 bases from V and 5 bases from J, the junction contained 9 bases not matched to a gene. This CDR3 spans 14 amino acids. CDR3 in amino acids: CAINDRGTANEQYF. CDR3 DNA: TGTGCCATCAACGACAGGGGGACCGCCAACGAGCAGTACTTC.

This clone was found once. The gene calls are TRBV7-6 and TRBJ2-5; tentative D call: TRBD1 (6 bases). The V gene's germline CDR1 is SGHVS and CDR2 FNYEAQ. This CDR3 is built from 19 residues. Trimming took off 5 bases at V and 1 base at J, with 26 bases between the two ends. CDR3 DNA: TGTGCCAGCAGCCCCCACCGACGGACAGACGGAGGTGCCCAAGAGACCCAGTACTTC. This codes for CASSPHRRTDGGAQETQYF.

The chain recombines TRBV5-1 with TRBJ2-2; 11 bases match TRBD1. The CDR3 length is 15 residues. Germline-derived CDR1 and CDR2 are SGHRS and YFSETQ. Losses at the gene ends were 4 bases for V and 5 bases for J; bases not matched to a gene: 4. The CDR3: CASSTGQGVTGELFF. The CDR3 DNA is TGCGCCAGCAGCACGGGACAGGGGGTAACCGGGGAGCTGTTTTTT. The full variable domain, in which reference TRBV5-1 and TRBJ2-2 provide the parts outside the CDR3, is KAGVTQTPRYLIKTRGQQVTLSCSPISGHRSVSWYQQTPGQGLQFLFEYFSETQRNKGNFPGRFSGRQFSNSRSEMNVSTLELGDSALYLCASSTGQGVTGELFFGEGSRLTVL.

The genes are TRBV14 and TRBJ1-2; D is uncertain. The V and J ends lost 3 bases and 7 bases respectively, with 15 bases between them. The V gene's germline CDR1 is SGHDN and CDR2 FVKESK. The CDR3 totals 14 residues. For the CDR3, the DNA is TGTGCCAGCAGCCAGTTCCTAGAAGTTGGTGGCTACACCTTC. This codes for CASSQFLEVGGYTF.

Only a few counts were recorded for this clone. The J gene is TRBJ2-7, the V gene TRBV5-4; D may be TRBD2 (6 bases). The ends were cut back, 2 bases at V and 7 bases at J, with 16 bases in the middle. This CDR3 is built from 14 residues. Germline loops: CDR1 SGHNT, CDR2 YYREEE (reference sequence). The CDR3 bases are TGTGCCAGCAGCTTCCGGGACTCCTTGTTGGAGCAGTACTTC. Translating it yields CASSFRDSLLEQYF.

The rearrangement joins TRBV4-2 to TRBJ2-3; 13 bases match TRBD2. CDR1 and CDR2 from the germline V gene are LGHNA and YNFKEQ. Unmatched junction bases numbered 6, after V lost 4 bases and J lost 5 bases. This CDR3 has 16 residues. The CDR3 DNA is TGTGCCAGCAGCCCACTACTAGCGGGAGGGGAAGATACGCAGTATTTT. This codes for CASSPLLAGGEDTQYF.

The gene calls are TRBV5-1 and TRBJ1-2; D might be TRBD1 (5 bases). Germline V gene data show CDR1 as SGHRS and CDR2 as YFSETQ. The length of the CDR3 is 16 residues. Trimming took off 0 bases at V and 7 bases at J, with 19 bases between the two ends. The CDR3 nucleotides read TGCGCCAGCAGCTTGGAGTCGGGGTTGGCAGGGAGTGGCTACACCTTC. Translated, it gives CASSLESGLAGSGYTF. Looking up the rest from reference TRBV5-1 and TRBJ1-2 gives the full variable domain: KAGVTQTPRYLIKTRGQQVTLSCSPISGHRSVSWYQQTPGQGLQFLFEYFSETQRNKGNFPGRFSGRQFSNSRSEMNVSTLELGDSALYLCASSLESGLAGSGYTFGSGTRLTVV.

This chain links TRBV7-2 with TRBJ1-1; maybe TRBD1 (5 bases). The germline gives CDR1 SGHTA, CDR2 FQGNSA. The CDR3 length is 16 residues. Trimming took off 3 bases at V and 1 base at J, with 15 bases between the two ends. CDR3 region: CASSFGTLRGNTEAFF. The CDR3 DNA reads as TGTGCCAGCAGCTTTGGGACCCTACGGGGGAACACTGAAGCTTTCTTT.

The J gene is TRBJ1-1, the V gene TRBV10-1; 9 bases map to TRBD1. This CDR3 is 13 amino acids long. Losses at the gene ends were 7 bases for V and 3 bases for J; bases not matched to a gene: 3. Germline CDR1 reads WNHNN; CDR2 reads SYGVQD (reference sequence). CDR3: CASKWTGDTEAFF. In nucleotides, the CDR3 is TGCGCCAGCAAGTGGACAGGGGACACTGAAGCTTTCTTT.

This clone was detected a few times. This chain connects TRBV11-2 to TRBJ1-1, with D possibly being TRBD1 (6 bases). CDR3 length: 15 residues. Germline V CDR1 and CDR2: SGHAT, FQNNGV. V lost 5 bases to trimming and J lost 3 bases, with 16 bases between them. CDR3 DNA sequence: TGTGCCAGCAGCCTCACACCGCGGACAGACACTGAAGCTTTCTTT. Its translation is CASSLTPRTDTEAFF.

The V and J genes are TRBV5-1 and TRBJ2-2; D is ambiguous. The CDR3 sequence is 12 residues long. V was shortened by 5 bases and J by 4 bases, with 6 bases between the two germline ends. Looked up from germline, CDR1 is SGHRS and CDR2 is YFSETQ. CDR3 loop: CASRGFTGELFF. CDR3 sequence (DNA): TGCGCCAGCAGGGGGTTCACCGGGGAGCTGTTTTTT.